This TCR beta chain was identified during a study of control samples from healthy donors and cancer patients. TCRdb's copy holds only in-frame clones and misses some; the assay was immunoSEQ multiplex PCR. This sample has 130,000 or so clones, with 89% found just once. Germline V gene sequence: CDR1 MGHRA, CDR2 YSYEKL. Trimming took off 0 bases at V and 5 bases at J, with 16 bases between the two ends. This CDR3 spans 16 amino acids. The receptor was derived from a man in his forties or fifties in good health. The sequenced sample was blood. The chain has TRBV4-1 and TRBJ1-2; the D gene is possibly TRBD1 (6 bases). CDR3 residues: CASSQEEKRTEYGYTF. The CDR3 DNA is TGCGCCAGCAGCCAAGAGGAGAAGCGGACAGAATATGGCTACACCTTC.